This TCR beta chain was profiled in a study of sequential checkpoint blockade in melanoma. The treatment was: randomized to nivolumab then ipilimumab (arm A) or the reverse (arm B). Assay used: immunoSEQ multiplex PCR; TCRdb lists only in-frame clones, some missing. The table lists about 40,000 clones, roughly 86% of them singletons. Germline lookup yields CDR1 SGDLS and CDR2 YYNGEE. The CDR3 runs 16 residues. The V and J ends lost 3 bases and 2 bases, in that order; junction bases with no gene match: 7. The receptor was derived from a human donor with melanoma. This chain uses TRBV9 with TRBJ2-7; 11 positions match TRBD2. Material: CD8+ T cells sorted from blood (inferred from file names), obtained from a patient given nivolumab and ipilimumab in sequence. CDR3 sequence reads: CASSGTGTSGTYEQYF. CDR3 DNA: TGTGCCAGCAGCGGAACCGGGACTAGCGGCACCTACGAGCAGTACTTC.